The 23 T cell receptor beta chains in this list originate from one sample, sequenced in a study of graft-versus-host responses after intestinal transplantation (dated by TCRdb to the early 2020s). The library was generated by the immunoSEQ multiplex PCR assay. TCRdb's version of the immuneACCESS table is confined to in-frame rearrangements and falls short of the full clone set. An unresolved V gene accounts for under half of the shortfall where checked; the remainder is of unknown origin. This sample lists 90,000 to 95,000 clones; around 90% were detected once. The top ten clonotypes cover roughly 5.5% of the sample. Antigens of these TCRs are unknown. This sample's time point label indicates: cells obtained before transplantation from donor or recipient. The sequencing used unstimulated CD8+ T cells sorted from spleen or lymph node cells, collected before intestinal transplant. These receptors originate from a human donor who received an intestinal transplant.

This clone occurred once. This chain links TRBV5-4 with TRBJ2-5; no reliable D call. Germline CDR1 SGHNT, CDR2 YYREEE (reference sequence). The V end lost 2 bases, the J end lost 5 bases, and 7 bases lay between the germline ends. This CDR3 region has 12 residues. CDR3 loop: CASSFPHETQYF. CDR3 nucleotide sequence: TGTGCCAGCAGCTTTCCACACGAGACCCAGTACTTC.

This clone has just one count. The rearrangement links TRBV11-2 to TRBJ1-2; D ambiguous. CDR3 length: 17 residues. In germline, CDR1 is SGHAT, CDR2 FQNNGV. Trimming pared 4 bases from V and 4 bases from J, leaving 22 bases between. The CDR3 region is CASSSDSDLSPTYGYTF. The CDR3 nucleotides are TGTGCCAGCAGCTCCGACTCGGACCTTTCCCCAACCTATGGCTACACCTTC.

The V call is TRBV7-9, the J call TRBJ1-1; D gene unclear. The length of the CDR3 is 12 residues. V lost 4 bases to trimming and J lost 5 bases, with 8 bases between them. Germline values: CDR1 SEHNR, CDR2 FQNEAQ (reference sequence). CDR3 loop: CASSSRWTEAFF. CDR3 DNA: TGTGCCAGCAGCTCACGGTGGACTGAAGCTTTCTTT.

V gene TRBV4-1 combines with J gene TRBJ2-1; D unresolved. Germline CDR1 MGHRA, CDR2 YSYEKL. V lost 4 bases to trimming and J lost 0 bases, with 13 bases between them. This CDR3 is built from 16 residues. This CDR3 reads CASSPTRGDSYNEQFF. In DNA, the CDR3 is TGCGCCAGCAGCCCCACTCGAGGAGACTCCTACAATGAGCAGTTCTTC.

The J gene is TRBJ2-5, the V gene TRBV5-6; D is possibly TRBD2 (5 bases). CDR1 is SGHDT, CDR2 YYEEEE, per germline. Trimming took off 2 bases at V and 2 bases at J, with 16 bases between the two ends. The CDR3 is 16 amino acids. The CDR3 sequence: CASSFGAGTLQETQYF. The CDR3 nucleotides are TGTGCCAGCAGCTTCGGTGCGGGCACTTTACAAGAGACCCAGTACTTC.

This chain links TRBV4-1 with TRBJ2-7, with 9 bases matching TRBD1. Germline V gene sequence: CDR1 MGHRA, CDR2 YSYEKL. This CDR3 is 13 amino acids long. J lost 6 bases, V lost 3 bases, and 3 bases had no gene match. The CDR3 nucleotides read TGCGCCAGCAGCCAGGGACAGGGTACCGAGCAGTACTTC. It encodes CASSQGQGTEQYF.

This chain connects TRBV25-1 to TRBJ2-5; possibly TRBD2 for D (5 bases). The CDR3 loop spans 13 amino acids. The V and J ends lost 10 bases and 5 bases respectively, with 17 bases between them. Germline V gene lookup returns CDR1 MGHDK and CDR2 SYGVNS. CDR3 in amino acids: CATSRTEVETQYF. CDR3 coding DNA: TGTGCCACCTCGAGGACGGAGGTGGAGACCCAGTACTTC.

This sequence joins TRBV19 and TRBJ2-1; 7 positions agree with TRBD2. The CDR3 spans 15 residues. CDR1 and CDR2 (germline): LNHDA, SQIVND (reference sequence). J was trimmed by 4 bases and V by 3 bases; bases with no gene match: 6. The CDR3 coding sequence is TGTGCCAGTAGTATTGAGGGAGGGCGGTACAATGAGCAGTTCTTC. Translation: CASSIEGGRYNEQFF.

The chain is built from TRBV16 and TRBJ1-2, with D hard to call. The CDR3 covers 17 residues. Germline V gene sequence: CDR1 KGHSY, CDR2 FQNENV. The V end was cut by 0 bases, the J end by 5 bases, with 19 bases between. CDR3 amino acids: CASSQSLPLRVGYGYTF. CDR3 in DNA: TGTGCCAGCAGCCAATCACTACCACTTAGGGTGGGTTATGGCTACACCTTC.

The chain combines TRBV4-1 with TRBJ2-1; D not resolved. Germline V gene lookup returns CDR1 MGHRA and CDR2 YSYEKL. This CDR3 comprises 13 residues. The V gene lost 4 bases and the J gene lost 13 bases, with 17 bases spanning the gap. The CDR3: CASSPPEAQTQFF. In DNA, the CDR3 is TGCGCCAGCAGCCCCCCAGAGGCCCAGACCCAGTTCTTC.

The rearrangement links TRBV6-6 to TRBJ2-7; 7 bases align to TRBD1. The CDR3 has 11 amino acids. V trimming: 11 bases; J trimming: 6 bases; junction bases outside the gene matches: 7. Germline V gene sequence: CDR1 MNHNY, CDR2 SVGAGI (reference sequence). The CDR3 here is CASRQGVEQYF. The CDR3 nucleotides read TGTGCCTCCAGGCAGGGGGTCGAGCAGTACTTC.

V is TRBV7-9 and J is TRBJ2-7, with D unresolved. Germline V gene data show CDR1 as SEHNR and CDR2 as FQNEAQ (reference sequence). The CDR3 spans 14 residues. Trimming took off 1 base at V and 3 bases at J, with 10 bases between the two ends. The DNA for the CDR3 is TGTGCCAGCAGCTTAGGTCCGGGCCTCTACGAGCAGTACTTC. Translated: CASSLGPGLYEQYF.

The chain employs TRBV6-5 and TRBJ2-3; 9 bases are shared with TRBD1. The CDR3 runs 14 residues. Germline V lookup: CDR1 MNHEY, CDR2 SVGAGI. V was pared by 8 bases and J by 7 bases, with 10 bases of the junction left unmatched. The CDR3: CASAPGQGTNTQYF. In DNA, the CDR3 is TGTGCCAGCGCGCCCGGACAGGGGACAAATACGCAGTATTTT.

The chain couples TRBV6-5 to TRBJ2-1, with 9 nucleotides matching TRBD2. This CDR3 is 16 amino acids long. After removal of 0 bases from V and 6 bases from J, the junction contained 6 bases not matched to a gene. The germline V gene encodes CDR1 MNHEY and CDR2 SVGAGI. In nucleotides, the CDR3 is TGTGCCAGCAGTTACTCTGGCGGGGGGGCCCGCAATGAGCAGTTCTTC. As protein: CASSYSGGGARNEQFF.

The rearrangement uses TRBV6-5 and TRBJ2-7; 8 nucleotides line up with TRBD2. Germline values: CDR1 MNHEY, CDR2 SVGAGI. V lost 7 bases, J lost 2 bases, and 10 bases stayed unmatched. The CDR3 covers 15 residues. CDR3 sequence: CASKAGSGTPYEQYF. The CDR3 DNA reads TGTGCCAGCAAGGCGGGTAGCGGGACCCCCTACGAGCAGTACTTC.

The sample holds one count of this clone. J is TRBJ2-1 and V is TRBV30; 7 bases align to TRBD2. The V and J ends lost 1 base and 7 bases, in that order; junction bases with no gene match: 10. CDR1 and CDR2 from the germline V gene are GTSNPN and SVGIG (reference sequence). The CDR3 extends over 15 amino acids. DNA of the CDR3: TGTGCCTGGAGTGAAGGGACTACTATTTTGAATGAGCAGTTCTTC. It is translated as CAWSEGTTILNEQFF. The variable domain in full, completed from reference TRBV30 and TRBJ2-1, reads SQTIHQWPATLVQPVGSPLSLECTVEGTSNPNLYWYRQAAGRGLQLLFYSVGIGQISSEVPQNLSASRPQDRQFILSSKKLLLSDSGFYLCAWSEGTTILNEQFFGPGTRLTVL.

This rearrangement joins TRBV7-6 to TRBJ2-7; D is possibly TRBD2 (5 bases). The CDR3 is 12 amino acids. The ends were cut back, 5 bases at V and 5 bases at J, with 10 bases in the middle. CDR1 and CDR2 (germline): SGHVS, FNYEAQ. DNA of the CDR3: TGTGCCAGCAGCGGGATAGCGAACGAGCAGTACTTC. Translated: CASSGIANEQYF.

The genes are TRBV5-1 and TRBJ2-5; no clear D gene. The CDR3 runs to 14 residues. Trimming shortened V by 4 bases and J by 3 bases, and 13 bases separated the two germline ends. The germline CDR1 and CDR2 sequences are SGHRS and YFSETQ. The CDR3 DNA sequence: TGCGCCAGCAGCCAAGGGCAGGATGAAGAGACCCAGTACTTC. Translation gives CASSQGQDEETQYF.

The J gene is TRBJ1-6, the V gene TRBV7-6; no reliable D call. The germline V and J ends were trimmed by 6 bases and 5 bases, with 8 bases remaining between them. CDR3 size: 13 residues. Germline V CDR1 and CDR2: SGHVS, FNYEAQ. CDR3 DNA sequence: TGTGCCAGCAGTCTACAGAATAATTCACCCCTCCACTTT. Translated, it gives CASSLQNNSPLHF.

The V gene is TRBV27, the J gene TRBJ2-2, with D perhaps TRBD1 (6 bases). The ends were cut back, 4 bases at V and 4 bases at J, with 10 bases in the middle. The CDR3 contains 14 residues. The germline V gene has CDR1 MNHEY and CDR2 SMNVEV (reference sequence). CDR3 amino acids: CASSSLGGTGELFF. CDR3 nucleotides: TGTGCCAGCAGTTCCTTAGGGGGCACCGGGGAGCTGTTTTTT.

This chain links TRBV13 with TRBJ2-3; the match to TRBD2 covers 12 bases. CDR1 is PRHDT, CDR2 FYEKMQ, per germline (reference sequence). The CDR3 spans 19 residues. With V trimmed by 4 bases and J by 1 base, 12 bases remained unmatched. For the CDR3, the DNA is TGTGCCAGCAGCTCCACGACTAGCGGGAGCTGGGGTTGCACAGATACGCAGTATTTT. Its translation is CASSSTTSGSWGCTDTQYF. The full variable domain, rest sourced from reference TRBV13 and TRBJ2-3, is AAGVIQSPRHLIKEKRETATLKCYPIPRHDTVYWYQQGPGQDPQFLISFYEKMQSDKGSIPDRFSAQQFSDYHSELNMSSLELGDSALYFCASSSTTSGSWGCTDTQYFGPGTRLTVL.

The CDR3 bases are TGTGCCAGCAGCGAGGGACAGGGGACCACTGAAGCTTTCTTT. Amino acids: CASSEGQGTTEAFF. J is TRBJ1-1 and V is TRBV9, with 10 nucleotides matching TRBD1. Germline-derived CDR1 and CDR2 are SGDLS and YYNGEE. V dropped 3 bases and J dropped 4; count of bases not matched to a gene: 3. CDR3 length: 14 residues. Full variable domain (rest looked up from reference TRBV9 and TRBJ1-1): DSGVTQTPKHLITATGQRVTLRCSPRSGDLSVYWYQQSLDQGLQFLIQYYNGEERAKGNILERFSAQQFPDLHSELNLSSLELGDSALYFCASSEGQGTTEAFFGQGTRLTVV.

This clone appeared a few times. V and J are TRBV7-9 and TRBJ2-3, with D possibly matching TRBD2 (5 bases). V was pared by 4 bases and J by 2 bases, with 10 bases between. Germline V lookup: CDR1 SEHNR, CDR2 FQNEAQ (reference sequence). The CDR3 consists of 14 residues. As DNA, the CDR3 is TGTGCCAGCAGCTGGGCGGGTCACACAGATACGCAGTATTTT. It translates to CASSWAGHTDTQYF.